This T cell receptor (beta chain) derives from a study of blood T cell repertoires in COVID-19. Study as a whole: Spain, Italy and the United States supplied samples that represented acute and convalescent COVID-19. The cDNA or gDNA used as material had been derived from T cells, B-cell-depleted T cells, or PBMCs.

Germline assignment: CDR1 LNHDA and CDR2 SQIVND (reference sequence). The CDR3 covers 15 residues. The V end was cut by 9 bases, the J end by 0 bases, with 17 bases between. Per the authors' pipeline: Nucleated cell counts were estimated from reference gene primer amplification. Data came from immunoSEQ multiplex PCR; TCRdb stores just in-frame clones and leaves some out. Clonal size and the V and J genes are those of that table, whereas D and trimming came from the DNA. The table has roughly 76,000 clones, under 95% seen once. What was sequenced was peripheral blood. The chain combines TRBV19 with TRBJ2-5, with TRBD2 as a possible D gene (5 bases). The source is a woman aged 55-69 years with active COVID-19. CDR3 amino acids: CASSESGVDQETQYF. DNA for the CDR3: TGTGCCAGCAGCGAAAGCGGTGTCGACCAAGAGACCCAGTACTTC.